This T cell receptor (beta chain) was identified during a study of T cells in Graves' hyperthyroidism and ophthalmopathy. RNA transcripts gave rise to amplified TCR beta CDR3 regions. When the TCR CDR3 underwent first-round RT-PCR, the HTBI primer set was used. TCRdb reanalysed the multiplex PCR reads using MiXCR and keeps one entry per CDR3 protein. The sample contains 400,000 to 600,000 distinct CDR3 sequences, more than 20% of which appear only once. Study results and caveats: Most thyroid clonotypes with frequency above 0.001 were detected in blood. Before onset, by a median of approximately 6.2 months, the model predicted ophthalmopathy.

This CDR3 is 15 amino acids long. The V end lost 4 bases, the J end lost 2 bases, and 15 bases lay between the germline ends. Germline V gene lookup returns CDR1 LNHNV and CDR2 YYDKDF (reference sequence). This clonotype was seen at least ten times. The antigen remains undetermined. Those with hyperthyroidism were 18 to 65 years old, newly diagnosed, and ill for under 2 months. The authors took PBMCs from roughly 10 ml fresh peripheral blood. V is TRBV15 and J is TRBJ2-7, with D possibly matching TRBD1 (7 bases). The clonotype was recovered from a young man with Graves' hyperthyroidism. The sample consisted of blood. The CDR3 loop reads CATSTEGGQPYEQYF. The CDR3 DNA is TGTGCCACCAGCACTGAGGGGGGACAGCCCTACGAGCAGTACTTC.